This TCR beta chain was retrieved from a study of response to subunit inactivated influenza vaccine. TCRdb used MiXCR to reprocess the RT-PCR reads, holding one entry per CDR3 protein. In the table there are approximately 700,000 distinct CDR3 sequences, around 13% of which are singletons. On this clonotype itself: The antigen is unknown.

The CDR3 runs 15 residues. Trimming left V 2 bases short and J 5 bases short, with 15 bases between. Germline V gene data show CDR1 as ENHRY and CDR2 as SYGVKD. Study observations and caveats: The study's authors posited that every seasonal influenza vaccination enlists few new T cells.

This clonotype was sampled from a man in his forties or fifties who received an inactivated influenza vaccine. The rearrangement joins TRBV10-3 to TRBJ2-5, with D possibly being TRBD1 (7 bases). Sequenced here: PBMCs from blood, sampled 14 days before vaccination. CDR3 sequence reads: CAISEETGRSETQYF. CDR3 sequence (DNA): TGTGCCATCAGTGAGGAGACAGGGAGGTCGGAGACCCAGTACTTC.